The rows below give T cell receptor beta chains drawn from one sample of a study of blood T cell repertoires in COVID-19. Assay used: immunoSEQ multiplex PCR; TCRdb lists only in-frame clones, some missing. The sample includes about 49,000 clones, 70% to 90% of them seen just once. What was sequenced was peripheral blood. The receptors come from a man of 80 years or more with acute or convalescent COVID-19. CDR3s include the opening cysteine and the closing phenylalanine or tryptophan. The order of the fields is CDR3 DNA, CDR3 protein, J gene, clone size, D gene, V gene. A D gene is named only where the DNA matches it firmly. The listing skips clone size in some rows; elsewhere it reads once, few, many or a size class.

TGTGCCTGGAGTGTGGGGGCCGTCCCGCAGTATTTT,CAWSVGAVPQYF,TRBJ2-3,.,.,TRBV30
TGTGCCAGCATGGCTCCTGGGGCCAACGTCCTGACTTTC,CASMAPGANVLTF,TRBJ2-6,.,.,TRBV9
TGCAGCGTTGATGCAGGCTACAATGAGCAGTTCTTC,CSVDAGYNEQFF,TRBJ2-1,.,.,TRBV29-1
TGTGCCAGCAGTCCCAACAGGGGGAGGGCCAACGTCCTGACTTTC,CASSPNRGRANVLTF,TRBJ2-6,.,TRBD1,TRBV6-5
TGTGCCAGCAGCCTCAGCTCTCAGGGGTACAATGAGCAGTTCTTC,CASSLSSQGYNEQFF,TRBJ2-1,.,.,TRBV7-2
TGCAGTGCTAGTAGGACTAGCGGGGGGGCCCACGAGCAGTACTTC,CSASRTSGGAHEQYF,TRBJ2-7,.,TRBD2,TRBV20-1
TGTGCCAGCAGCCCGTCGGGCAATCAGCCCCAGCATTTT,CASSPSGNQPQHF,TRBJ1-5,.,.,TRBV4-2
TGTGCCAGCAGCCCCGGACAGGGGGGGGTCAATGAGCAGTTCTTC,CASSPGQGGVNEQFF,TRBJ2-1,.,TRBD1,TRBV7-3
TGCGCCAGCAGCTCCGGGACTAGCGACAACAATGAGCAGTTCTTC,CASSSGTSDNNEQFF,TRBJ2-1,.,TRBD2,TRBV5-1
TGTGCCAGCAGAGAGGGCAGCTACTTCACAGATACGCAGTATTTT,CASREGSYFTDTQYF,TRBJ2-3,.,.,TRBV28
TGCACCAGCAGCCATGTCCTATGGACAGGGACGTACGAGCAGTACTTC,CTSSHVLWTGTYEQYF,TRBJ2-7,.,.,TRBV1
TGCGCCAGCAGCTTGGGGCGGGGTTCGGGCACAGATACGCAGTATTTT,CASSLGRGSGTDTQYF,TRBJ2-3,.,.,TRBV5-1
TGTGCCAGCACCTTGACTAGCGGGGGACTCAATGAGCAGTTCTTC,CASTLTSGGLNEQFF,TRBJ2-1,few,TRBD2,TRBV27